Following are 20 T cell receptor beta chains from one sample sequenced in a study of blood T cell repertoires in COVID-19. TCRdb keeps only in-frame clones here, not all; method: immunoSEQ multiplex PCR. The sample has approximately 66,000 clones; 70% to 90% are singletons. Sequencing input: peripheral blood. All receptors derive from a human donor with active COVID-19. The donor label of this sample is uncertain.

V is TRBV6-2 or TRBV6-3 and J is TRBJ2-2, with TRBD1 matching 9 bases. J lost 3 bases, V lost 5 bases, and 4 bases had no gene match. The CDR3 runs 15 residues. Germline V gene sequence: CDR1 MNHEY, CDR2 SVGEGT. This chain's CDR3 is CASSPQGADTGELFF. CDR3 in DNA: TGTGCCAGCAGTCCACAGGGGGCGGACACCGGGGAGCTGTTTTTT.

The rearrangement links TRBV30 to TRBJ1-5, with 8 bases matching TRBD1. Germline V CDR1 and CDR2: GTSNPN, SVGIG (reference sequence). This CDR3 is 15 amino acids long. V lost 0 bases, J lost 6 bases, and 7 bases stayed unmatched. DNA for the CDR3: TGTGCCTGGAGTGTGACAGGGGTCGTAGCTCAGCCCCAGCATTTT. Translation: CAWSVTGVVAQPQHF. Full variable domain (rest looked up from reference TRBV30 and TRBJ1-5): SQTIHQWPATLVQPVGSPLSLECTVEGTSNPNLYWYRQAAGRGLQLLFYSVGIGQISSEVPQNLSASRPQDRQFILSSKKLLLSDSGFYLCAWSVTGVVAQPQHFGDGTRLSIL.

The genes are TRBV6-5 and TRBJ1-5, with TRBD1 identical over 9 bases. This CDR3 spans 14 amino acids. Germline V lookup: CDR1 MNHEY, CDR2 SVGAGI. V dropped 6 bases and J dropped 5; count of bases not matched to a gene: 5. CDR3 DNA sequence: TGTGCCAGCAGGGGACAGGGAGGAGATCAGCCCCAGCATTTT. Its translation is CASRGQGGDQPQHF.

The CDR3: CASSQDSDTEAFF. The DNA for the CDR3 is TGTGCCAGCAGCCAAGACAGTGACACTGAAGCTTTCTTT. This chain uses TRBV9 with TRBJ1-1; a weak D match, TRBD1 (5 bases). CDR3 length equals 13 residues. From germline, CDR1 is SGDLS and CDR2 YYNGEE. With 4 bases removed from V and 3 bases from J, the gap between germline ends came to 10 bases.

This chain uses TRBV9 with TRBJ2-2; the D is unclear. The V end was cut by 3 bases, the J end by 6 bases, with 6 bases between. Germline values: CDR1 SGDLS, CDR2 YYNGEE. The CDR3 is made up of 12 amino acids. The CDR3 reads CASSALPGELFF. CDR3 nucleotide sequence: TGTGCCAGCAGCGCCCTACCCGGGGAGCTGTTTTTT.

The rearrangement uses TRBV2 and TRBJ2-5; 7 bases match TRBD2. The CDR3 is 12 residues long. V lost 1 base, J lost 9 bases, and 2 bases stayed unmatched. Germline CDR1 reads SNHLY; CDR2 reads FYNNEI. CDR3 coding DNA: TGTGCCAGCAGTGAAGACCGGGGGGCCCAGTACTTC. Translating gives CASSEDRGAQYF.

The chain is built from TRBV18 and TRBJ2-1, with 8 bases lining up with TRBD2. The ends lost 4 bases at V and 7 bases at J; junction bases unmatched: 9. The CDR3 has 15 amino acids. The germline CDR1 and CDR2 sequences are KGHSH and LQKENI. CDR3: CASSLRGAGGNEQFF. CDR3 coding DNA: TGTGCCAGCTCACTGCGGGGGGCCGGTGGGAATGAGCAGTTCTTC. Complete variable domain (other parts from reference TRBV18 and TRBJ2-1): NAGVMQNPRHLVRRRGQEARLRCSPMKGHSHVYWYRQLPEEGLKFMVYLQKENIIDESGMPKERFSAEFPKEGPSILRIQQVVRGDSAAYFCASSLRGAGGNEQFFGPGTRLTVL.

The rearrangement links TRBV19 to TRBJ1-1, with TRBD1 matching over 9 bases. CDR1 LNHDA and CDR2 SQIVND come from the germline V gene (reference sequence). The length of the CDR3 is 15 residues. V shed 3 bases and J 4 bases; nucleotides not matched to a gene: 6. CDR3 in DNA: TGTGCCAGTAGTATCGGGACAGGGATTGTCACTGAAGCTTTCTTT. Translating it yields CASSIGTGIVTEAFF.

The J gene is TRBJ2-1, the V gene TRBV7-3, with 14 bases identical to TRBD2. The germline gives CDR1 SGHTA, CDR2 FQGTGA. V shed 0 bases and J 8 bases; nucleotides not matched to a gene: 0. This CDR3 is built from 15 residues. The CDR3 sequence is CASSLTGLAGDEQFF. CDR3 nucleotide sequence: TGTGCCAGCAGCTTAACGGGACTAGCGGGAGATGAGCAGTTCTTC.

This clone was seen once. The DNA for the CDR3 is TGTGCCAGCAGTTTGAGCGGAGAGAATGAGCAGTTCTTC. Encoded protein: CASSLSGENEQFF. The J gene is TRBJ2-1, the V gene TRBV27; tentative D call: TRBD2 (5 bases). This CDR3 contains 13 residues. V lost 3 bases to trimming and J lost 7 bases, with 10 bases between them. Germline values: CDR1 MNHEY, CDR2 SMNVEV (reference sequence).

The gene calls are TRBV7-6 and TRBJ1-5; no definite D call. Looked up from germline, CDR1 is SGHVS and CDR2 is FNYEAQ. The CDR3 extends over 18 amino acids. Trimming left V 2 bases short and J 0 bases short, with 17 bases between. CDR3 in amino acids: CASSLWAVGLNSNQPQHF. The CDR3 DNA reads as TGTGCCAGCAGCTTATGGGCCGTGGGCCTTAATAGCAATCAGCCCCAGCATTTT.

This chain connects TRBV27 to TRBJ2-1; 8 nucleotides line up with TRBD1. Unmatched junction bases numbered 13, after V lost 8 bases and J lost 10 bases. CDR1 is MNHEY and CDR2 is SMNVEV in the germline V gene (reference sequence). CDR3 length: 14 residues. CDR3 DNA: TGTGCCAGCCACGACAGGGGTGGGCGCAAAGAGCAGTTCTTC. Translation gives CASHDRGGRKEQFF.

The chain employs TRBV7-2 and TRBJ2-3; 7 bases agree with TRBD2. Per the germline V gene, CDR1 is SGHTA and CDR2 is FQGNSA. The J segment lost 2 bases and the V segment lost 2 bases, leaving 7 bases of the junction unmatched. This CDR3 has 16 amino acids. The CDR3, as DNA: TGTGCCAGCAGCTTATTGGAGCGGGGCTTCACAGATACGCAGTATTTT. It encodes CASSLLERGFTDTQYF.

The gene calls are TRBV7-3 and TRBJ2-7; D not resolved. V lost 4 bases and J 0 bases, leaving 7 bases between the germline ends. The CDR3 spans 13 residues. CDR1 SGHTA and CDR2 FQGTGA come from the germline V gene. CDR3 in DNA: TGTGCCAGCAGCTCCCATCCCTCCTACGAGCAGTACTTC. It codes for CASSSHPSYEQYF. Full variable domain (outside the CDR3, taken from reference TRBV7-3 and TRBJ2-7): GAGVSQTPSNKVTEKGKYVELRCDPISGHTALYWYRQSLGQGPEFLIYFQGTGAADDSGLPNDRFFAVRPEGSVSTLKIQRTERGDSAVYLCASSSHPSYEQYFGPGTRLTVT.

V is TRBV2 and J is TRBJ2-6; D remains ambiguous. Per the germline V gene, CDR1 is SNHLY and CDR2 is FYNNEI. The V gene lost 4 bases and the J gene lost 2 bases, with 9 bases spanning the gap. The CDR3 consists of 15 residues. CDR3 amino acids: CASSVSTAGANVLTF. Written as DNA, the CDR3 is TGTGCCAGCAGTGTATCCACGGCTGGGGCCAACGTCCTGACTTTC. The entire variable domain, with the rest obtained from reference TRBV2 and TRBJ2-6, is as follows: EPEVTQTPSHQVTQMGQEVILRCVPISNHLYFYWYRQILGQKVEFLVSFYNNEISEKSEIFDDQFSVERPDGSNFTLKIRSTKLEDSAMYFCASSVSTAGANVLTFGAGSRLTVL.

The rearrangement joins TRBV5-6 to TRBJ2-7; 7 nucleotides agree with TRBD2. Germline V gene sequence: CDR1 SGHDT, CDR2 YYEEEE. V lost 5 bases and J lost 2; bases outside the gene matches: 10. The CDR3 spans 15 residues. The CDR3 loop is CASSKWGGSPYEQYF. DNA for the CDR3: TGTGCCAGCAGTAAGTGGGGCGGGAGCCCCTACGAGCAGTACTTC. Looking up the rest from reference TRBV5-6 and TRBJ2-7 gives the full variable domain: DAGVTQSPTHLIKTRGQQVTLRCSPKSGHDTVSWYQQALGQGPQFIFQYYEEEERQRGNFPDRFSGHQFPNYSSELNVNALLLGDSALYLCASSKWGGSPYEQYFGPGTRLTVT.

This rearrangement joins TRBV6-5 to TRBJ1-2, with 10 nucleotides matching TRBD1. The germline gives CDR1 MNHEY, CDR2 SVGAGI. J lost 8 bases, V lost 5 bases, and 11 bases had no gene match. CDR3 size: 15 residues. CDR3 coding DNA: TGTGCCAGCAGTCCTGGGGGACAGGGGAGAGAAGGCTACACCTTC. This codes for CASSPGGQGREGYTF.

The rearrangement joins TRBV5-1 to TRBJ1-1, with D perhaps matching TRBD1 (5 bases). Between the trimmed V and J ends, which lost 2 bases and 2 bases, there was a span of 13 bases. In germline, CDR1 is SGHRS, CDR2 YFSETQ. This CDR3 comprises 15 residues. The CDR3 DNA is TGCGCCAGCAGCTTAATAGGGGATAGAAACACTGAAGCTTTCTTT. Its protein product is CASSLIGDRNTEAFF.

The chain couples TRBV6-5 to TRBJ2-2; no clear D. Germline-derived CDR1 and CDR2 are MNHEY and SVGAGI. The V gene lost 5 bases and the J gene lost 8 bases, with 9 bases spanning the gap. CDR3 length: 12 amino acids. As DNA, the CDR3 is TGTGCCAGCAGTCGTGCAGTTGGGGAGCTGTTTTTT. It yields the protein CASSRAVGELFF.

V usage is TRBV7-2 and J usage is TRBJ2-5; D possibly corresponds to TRBD1 (6 bases). The germline V gene has CDR1 SGHTA and CDR2 FQGNSA. The CDR3 is 14 residues long. The V end was cut by 1 base, the J end by 4 bases, with 10 bases between. CDR3 loop: CASSLGYRAETQYF. CDR3 bases: TGTGCCAGCAGCTTAGGGTACAGGGCAGAGACCCAGTACTTC.